The 30 T cell receptor beta chains presented below share a single source sample, sequenced in a study of T-cell memory formation after mild COVID-19. One entry per CDR3 protein results from TCRdb running MiXCR on the 5' RACE reads. The repertoire holds over 350,000 distinct CDR3 sequences, with 20% to 25% as singletons. Sequenced: PBMCs or a T cell subset sorted from them (not recorded which). These receptors came from an adult woman who had mild COVID-19 (a few samples of this study predate the infection). Cell type and time point are not known.

The chain links TRBV15 to TRBJ2-3; 7 bases fit TRBD2. The germline CDR1 and CDR2 sequences are LNHNV and YYDKDF (reference sequence). The CDR3 is 14 residues long. J lost 8 bases, V lost 3 bases, and 8 bases had no gene match. The CDR3 nucleotides read TGTGCCACCAGCAGTGCAAGCGGGGTCTTTACGCAGTATTTT. Amino acids: CATSSASGVFTQYF.

This chain connects TRBV9 to TRBJ2-1, with D possibly being TRBD2 (5 bases). Trimming left V 0 bases short and J 1 base short, with 8 bases between. Germline CDR1 reads SGDLS; CDR2 reads YYNGEE. The CDR3 is 15 amino acids. The CDR3 nucleotides are TGTGCCAGCAGCGTAGGAAGCGGATCCTACAATGAGCAGTTCTTC. It codes for CASSVGSGSYNEQFF. The entire variable domain, with the rest obtained from reference TRBV9 and TRBJ2-1, is as follows: DSGVTQTPKHLITATGQRVTLRCSPRSGDLSVYWYQQSLDQGLQFLIQYYNGEERAKGNILERFSAQQFPDLHSELNLSSLELGDSALYFCASSVGSGSYNEQFFGPGTRLTVL.

This clonotype was observed once. V is TRBV2 and J is TRBJ2-3; 7 nucleotides match TRBD2. Per germline, CDR1 SNHLY and CDR2 FYNNEI. The CDR3 is made up of 16 amino acids. Trimming removed 7 bases from V and 0 bases from J; junction bases left unmatched: 10. Here the CDR3 DNA reads TGTGCCAGCAACGCCCTTAGCGGGCCAAGCACAGATACGCAGTATTTT. Translated, it gives CASNALSGPSTDTQYF.

The chain joins TRBV12-3 or TRBV12-4 to TRBJ1-2, with 7 bases aligning to TRBD1. V lost 6 bases, J lost 5 bases, and 9 bases stayed unmatched. This CDR3 spans 14 amino acids. CDR3 coding DNA: TGTGCCAGCAGGTTGACAGGGACCATATATGGCTACACCTTC. Translating gives CASRLTGTIYGYTF.

The rearrangement uses TRBV12-3 or TRBV12-4 and TRBJ2-7; D is unclear. CDR3 size: 12 residues. Trimming took 8 bases from V and 0 from J, leaving 8 bases between them. CDR3 loop: CASSALSYEQYF. CDR3 DNA sequence: TGTGCCAGCTCCGCCCTCTCCTACGAGCAGTACTTC.

The chain combines TRBV7-3 with TRBJ1-4; 8 nucleotides line up with TRBD1. Germline V gives CDR1 SGHTA, CDR2 FQGTGA. The CDR3 extends over 14 amino acids. V lost 5 bases and J lost 5; bases outside the gene matches: 4. As DNA, the CDR3 is TGTGCCAGCAGCCCGACAGGGGTGAATGAAAAACTGTTTTTT. It codes for CASSPTGVNEKLFF.

The chain links TRBV5-1 to TRBJ2-7; 7 positions agree with TRBD1. This CDR3 contains 14 residues. Germline CDR1 reads SGHRS; CDR2 reads YFSETQ. The trim removed 4 bases at V and 4 bases at J, leaving 8 bases unmatched. DNA for the CDR3: TGCGCCAGCAGCCAGGACAGGCACGCGTACGAGCAGTACTTC. Protein sequence: CASSQDRHAYEQYF.

This clonotype has more than one count but fewer than ten. The chain uses TRBV12-3 or TRBV12-4 and TRBJ2-7; D assignment may be TRBD1 or TRBD2 (5 bases each). Trimming removed 7 bases at V and 3 bases at J, with 13 bases between. The CDR3 has 13 amino acids. CDR3 in DNA: TGTGCCAGCACTACGGGACGGCACTACGAGCAGTACTTC. This codes for CASTTGRHYEQYF.

The J gene is TRBJ1-5, the V gene TRBV18; D gene unclear. Germline values: CDR1 KGHSH, CDR2 LQKENI. The CDR3 totals 14 residues. Trimming cost V 3 bases and J 6 bases, with 12 bases left between them. CDR3 sequence reads: CASSPAASSQPQHF. The CDR3 nucleotides read TGTGCCAGCTCACCGGCCGCCTCAAGTCAGCCCCAGCATTTT.

The chain recombines TRBV5-1 with TRBJ1-2, with D possibly TRBD1 on 5 matching bases. CDR3 length: 15 residues. Trimming took off 2 bases at V and 8 bases at J, with 19 bases between the two ends. The V gene's germline CDR1 is SGHRS and CDR2 YFSETQ. The CDR3 DNA is TGCGCCAGCAGCTTCGGTTTTGGGGACGACCGGGGCTACACCTTC. Translated, it gives CASSFGFGDDRGYTF.

This clonotype was seen more than once but under ten times. The CDR3 DNA follows: TGCGCCAGCAGCTTACTAGCGGGAGTTGAAGAGACCCAGTACTTC. This encodes CASSLLAGVEETQYF. This chain joins TRBV5-1 and TRBJ2-5; 11 bases line up with TRBD2. This CDR3 has 15 amino acids. The germline V gene encodes CDR1 SGHRS and CDR2 YFSETQ. After removal of 2 bases from V and 3 bases from J, the junction contained 3 bases not matched to a gene.

The genes are TRBV15 and TRBJ1-6, with D possibly matching TRBD1 (6 bases). This CDR3 is built from 16 residues. The V gene lost 0 bases and the J gene lost 3 bases, with 9 bases spanning the gap. Germline values: CDR1 LNHNV, CDR2 YYDKDF (reference sequence). The CDR3 nucleotides are TGTGCCACCAGCAGAGATCGACAGGTCTATAATTCACCCCTCCACTTT. This gives the protein CATSRDRQVYNSPLHF. Full variable domain (missing parts from reference TRBV15 and TRBJ1-6): DAMVIQNPRYQVTQFGKPVTLSCSQTLNHNVMYWYQQKSSQAPKLLFHYYDKDFNNEADTPDNFQSRRPNTSFCFLDIRSPGLGDTAMYLCATSRDRQVYNSPLHFGNGTRLTVT.

The V and J genes are TRBV5-1 and TRBJ1-1; D perhaps matches TRBD1 (5 bases). The V gene lost 5 bases and the J gene lost 1 base, with 18 bases spanning the gap. This CDR3 is built from 16 residues. Germline assignment: CDR1 SGHRS and CDR2 YFSETQ. CDR3 residues: CASRPGTVEPNTEAFF. CDR3 nucleotide sequence: TGCGCCAGCAGGCCAGGGACGGTCGAGCCGAACACTGAAGCTTTCTTT. Together with reference TRBV5-1 and TRBJ1-1, the CDR3 gives the full variable domain: KAGVTQTPRYLIKTRGQQVTLSCSPISGHRSVSWYQQTPGQGLQFLFEYFSETQRNKGNFPGRFSGRQFSNSRSEMNVSTLELGDSALYLCASRPGTVEPNTEAFFGQGTRLTVV.

This clonotype appeared a few times. The CDR3 here is CASSEGRGEYNEQFF. The CDR3 DNA reads as TGTGCCAGCAGTGAAGGCCGGGGGGAGTACAATGAGCAGTTCTTC. The chain is built from TRBV6-1 and TRBJ2-1; 7 positions agree with TRBD2. The germline CDR1 and CDR2 sequences are MNHNS and SASEGT. Germline trimming cut 1 base from V and 4 bases from J; bases unmatched to any gene: 4. The CDR3 extends over 15 amino acids.

This clonotype was seen only a few times. The chain joins TRBV9 to TRBJ2-7; 9 bases are shared with TRBD2. Germline-derived CDR1 and CDR2 are SGDLS and YYNGEE. Trimming at V came to 0 bases and at J to 2 bases, leaving 6 bases not matched to a gene. This CDR3 has 16 residues. The CDR3 region has the DNA TGTGCCAGCAGCGTAGTCCCTAGCGGGGCTCCCTACGAGCAGTACTTC. This sequence encodes CASSVVPSGAPYEQYF.

This clonotype came up a few times. The rearrangement links TRBV30 to TRBJ2-3, with D unclear. This CDR3 is built from 16 residues. CDR1 is GTSNPN and CDR2 is SVGIG in the germline V gene (reference sequence). The V end lost 5 bases, the J end lost 3 bases, and 21 bases lay between the germline ends. The CDR3 is CAWRKDPHHGTDTQYF. Here the CDR3 DNA reads TGTGCCTGGCGGAAGGACCCACACCATGGTACAGATACGCAGTATTTT. The variable domain in full, with the rest retrieved from reference TRBV30 and TRBJ2-3, is SQTIHQWPATLVQPVGSPLSLECTVEGTSNPNLYWYRQAAGRGLQLLFYSVGIGQISSEVPQNLSASRPQDRQFILSSKKLLLSDSGFYLCAWRKDPHHGTDTQYFGPGTRLTVL.

This clonotype was detected a few times. CDR3 DNA sequence: TGCGCCAGCAGGGCGGGACACTACACAGATACGCAGTATTTT. Translating gives CASRAGHYTDTQYF. The chain joins TRBV5-1 to TRBJ2-3; perhaps D is TRBD1 or TRBD2 (6 bases each). Trimming stripped 5 bases from V and 2 bases from J, with 12 bases between. This CDR3 contains 14 residues. CDR1 SGHRS and CDR2 YFSETQ come from the germline V gene.

The rearrangement joins TRBV4-2 to TRBJ2-3; the D is unclear. V gave up 1 base and J gave up 6 bases, with 20 bases separating them. The CDR3 extends over 17 amino acids. Germline CDR1 is LGHNA and CDR2 is YNFKEQ. The CDR3 DNA sequence: TGTGCCAGCAGCCAAGTAGGCCTAGAAGCGCCAAGTGATACGCAGTATTTT. Encoded protein: CASSQVGLEAPSDTQYF.

The sample holds a few counts of this clonotype. The J gene is TRBJ1-2, the V gene TRBV6-5; no reliable D call. Germline loops: CDR1 MNHEY, CDR2 SVGAGI. V lost 2 bases and J lost 3, with 10 bases in between. There are 14 residues in the CDR3. The CDR3 loop reads CASSYRQLYYGYTF. DNA of the CDR3: TGTGCCAGCAGTTACAGGCAGCTATACTATGGCTACACCTTC.

This clonotype was detected only a few times. In DNA form, the CDR3 reads TGTGCCAGCAGCGGGACAGTGATTAGCAATCAGCCCCAGCATTTT. This sequence encodes CASSGTVISNQPQHF. The V and J genes are TRBV2 and TRBJ1-5, with 7 bases lining up with TRBD1. There are 15 residues in the CDR3. V lost 6 bases and J lost 0; bases outside the gene matches: 5. Germline lookup yields CDR1 SNHLY and CDR2 FYNNEI. Full variable domain (remainder filled in from reference TRBV2 and TRBJ1-5): EPEVTQTPSHQVTQMGQEVILRCVPISNHLYFYWYRQILGQKVEFLVSFYNNEISEKSEIFDDQFSVERPDGSNFTLKIRSTKLEDSAMYFCASSGTVISNQPQHFGDGTRLSIL.

The chain combines TRBV29-1 with TRBJ1-3; D might be TRBD1 (6 bases). The CDR3 covers 14 residues. The V end lost 6 bases, the J end lost 3 bases, and 15 bases lay between the germline ends. Germline values: CDR1 SQVTM, CDR2 ANQGSEA. The CDR3 protein is CSVTLGQYGNTIYF. The CDR3 DNA reads TGCAGCGTCACCCTAGGACAGTATGGAAACACCATATATTTT.

The rearrangement joins TRBV5-6 to TRBJ2-1; D is perhaps TRBD2 (5 bases). In germline, CDR1 is SGHDT, CDR2 YYEEEE. This CDR3 comprises 15 residues. V dropped 0 bases and J dropped 8 bases, with 15 bases sitting between them. As DNA, the CDR3 is TGTGCCAGCAGCTTGGACAACTTAGCAGCGGATGAGCAGTTCTTC. Protein product: CASSLDNLAADEQFF.

This clonotype was observed a few times. The genes are TRBV12-3 or TRBV12-4 and TRBJ2-5, with 8 bases aligning to TRBD2. The CDR3 runs 13 residues. V shed 7 bases, J shed 4 bases, and the junction held 5 bases outside the gene matches. Here the CDR3 reads CASKAGVRETQYF. CDR3 sequence (DNA): TGTGCCAGCAAAGCGGGAGTTCGAGAGACCCAGTACTTC.

This chain joins TRBV29-1 and TRBJ2-1; the D gene is possibly TRBD1 (5 bases). The CDR3 runs 15 residues. Per germline, CDR1 SQVTM and CDR2 ANQGSEA. The V end was cut by 2 bases, the J end by 8 bases, with 19 bases between. DNA for the CDR3: TGCAGCGTTGAAAATAGGGCAGGGAATTTTGATGAGCAGTTCTTC. Its translation is CSVENRAGNFDEQFF.

In DNA, the CDR3 is TGCAGTGCTAGAGTGGTACTCCTTCAGTCGTATGGCTACACCTTC. Translated: CSARVVLLQSYGYTF. V is TRBV20-1 and J is TRBJ1-2; no definite D call. This CDR3 contains 15 residues. Trimming pared 1 base from V and 5 bases from J, leaving 17 bases between. Germline CDR1 reads DFQATT; CDR2 reads SNEGSKA (reference sequence).

The chain links TRBV18 to TRBJ1-4; TRBD1 aligns across 8 bases. The germline V gene has CDR1 KGHSH and CDR2 LQKENI. The junction had 7 bases not matched to a gene; V was cut back by 5 bases and J by 8 bases. The CDR3 is 14 amino acids. In nucleotides, the CDR3 is TGTGCCAGCTCATCCGACAGGGGAGGAGAAAAACTGTTTTTT. It codes for CASSSDRGGEKLFF. Variable domain in full (rest from reference TRBV18 and TRBJ1-4): NAGVMQNPRHLVRRRGQEARLRCSPMKGHSHVYWYRQLPEEGLKFMVYLQKENIIDESGMPKERFSAEFPKEGPSILRIQQVVRGDSAAYFCASSSDRGGEKLFFGSGTQLSVL.

This clonotype was detected many times. The chain is built from TRBV3-1 and TRBJ2-7; D might be TRBD1 (6 bases). This CDR3 is 15 amino acids long. Per the germline V gene, CDR1 is LGHDT and CDR2 is YNNKEL (reference sequence). Trimming pared 6 bases from V and 2 bases from J, leaving 17 bases between. The CDR3 reads CASSVGFTGPYEQYF. CDR3 coding DNA: TGTGCCAGCAGTGTCGGGTTTACAGGGCCCTACGAGCAGTACTTC.

This clonotype occurred a few times. The CDR3 reads CASSQGVTTEAFF. CDR3 nucleotides: TGTGCCAGCAGCCAGGGAGTGACAACTGAAGCTTTCTTT. The chain combines TRBV14 with TRBJ1-1, with D unresolved. This CDR3 has 13 residues. Germline CDR1 reads SGHDN; CDR2 reads FVKESK. V was cut by 3 bases and J by 5 bases, with 10 bases left in between.

The rearrangement uses TRBV2 and TRBJ2-1; possible D gene TRBD2, 5 bases. The CDR3 runs 12 residues. V was trimmed by 6 bases and J by 5 bases, leaving 8 bases between them. Germline loops: CDR1 SNHLY, CDR2 FYNNEI. The CDR3 reads CASRTGDNEQFF. In nucleotides, the CDR3 is TGTGCCAGCAGGACCGGGGACAATGAGCAGTTCTTC.

This clonotype was observed a few times. The rearrangement links TRBV7-6 to TRBJ2-3; no clear D. Germline-derived CDR1 and CDR2 are SGHVS and FNYEAQ. CDR3 size: 14 residues. The V end was cut by 1 base, the J end by 1 base, with 6 bases between. The CDR3 is CASSLVYGTDTQYF. CDR3 DNA sequence: TGTGCCAGCAGCTTAGTTTACGGCACAGATACGCAGTATTTT.